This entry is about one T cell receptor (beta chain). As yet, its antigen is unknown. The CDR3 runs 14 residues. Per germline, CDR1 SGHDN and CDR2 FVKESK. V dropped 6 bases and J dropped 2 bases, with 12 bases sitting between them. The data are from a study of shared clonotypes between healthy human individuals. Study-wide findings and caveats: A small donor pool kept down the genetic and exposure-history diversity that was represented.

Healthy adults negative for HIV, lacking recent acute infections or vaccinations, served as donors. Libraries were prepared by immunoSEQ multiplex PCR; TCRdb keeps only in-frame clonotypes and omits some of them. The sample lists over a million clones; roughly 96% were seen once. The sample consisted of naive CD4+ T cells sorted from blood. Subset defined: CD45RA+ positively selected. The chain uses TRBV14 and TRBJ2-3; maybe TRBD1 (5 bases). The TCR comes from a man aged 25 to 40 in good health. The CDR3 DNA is TGTGCCAGCAGAGGACACCTGTACACAGATACGCAGTATTTT. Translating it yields CASRGHLYTDTQYF.